The TCR beta chain described here comes from a study of beta chain features in type 1 diabetes. Every isolated RNA sample was fully reverse transcribed, so sequencing captured expressed TCRB transcripts. Some clones are missing from TCRdb's copy, which holds only in-frame ones; the method was immunoSEQ multiplex PCR. The sample contains 350,000 or so clones, 15% to 20% of which appear only once. The CDR3 length is 14 residues. Germline CDR1 SNHLY, CDR2 FYNNEI. Trimming removed 4 bases from V and 3 bases from J; junction bases left unmatched: 1. Sequencing was performed on naive CD4+ T cells from blood. The receptor was derived from a woman younger than 30 in good health. The chain employs TRBV2 and TRBJ2-5; TRBD2 agrees at 11 bases. The CDR3 DNA reads as TGTGCCAGCAGTGCGGGACTAGCGGAAGAGACCCAGTACTTC. This translates into CASSAGLAEETQYF.